This T cell receptor (beta chain) was captured in a study of cytomegalovirus exposure and HLA in healthy donors. Whole-study results and caveats: When analyzed later, a missense DCLRE1C variant was found to be linked to TCR beta V- and J-gene trimming. Researchers reported in a later analysis that common viral pathogens appeared linked to several top clusters. Sequencing artifact likely explains a cluster of highly shared sequence variants.

A word on this clone: Its antigen is unknown. One junction end disagrees with the germline gene, perhaps due to a read error.

This PCR relied on a set of 60 Vbeta primers and 13 Jbeta primers. The protocol was immunoSEQ multiplex PCR, while the TCRdb copy is restricted to in-frame clones and leaves out a portion. The data contain fewer than 250,000 clones, roughly 87% of them singletons. This TCR came from a man between 35 and 55 years old in good health and CMV-seropositive. Sequencing was performed on PBMCs.

The CDR3 loop is CSVSPSGTGLVF. The DNA of the CDR3 is TGCAGCGTTTCCCCTTCCGGGACAGGTCTCGTCTTT. J is TRBJ1-1 and V is TRBV29-1; 8 bases agree with TRBD1. Looked up from germline, CDR1 is SQVTM and CDR2 is ANQGSEA. The CDR3 is 12 residues long.